The 31 T cell receptor beta chains presented below share a single source sample, sequenced in a study of CD8 T cells in Susac syndrome. When the RNA was reverse transcribed, random hexamers were used with an input of roughly 0.5 to 1 ug. TCRdb called the immunoSEQ multiplex PCR reads again in MiXCR, with one record for every CDR3 protein. Of under 250,000 distinct CDR3 sequences listed, roughly 95% are singletons. Sequenced sample: CD4+ T cells from PBMCs. The source is a human donor with multiple sclerosis.

V usage is TRBV20-1 and J usage is TRBJ2-2; maybe TRBD1 (6 bases). The ends were cut back, 3 bases at V and 0 bases at J, with 8 bases in the middle. The germline V gene encodes CDR1 DFQATT and CDR2 SNEGSKA (reference sequence). The length of the CDR3 is 14 residues. The CDR3 reads CSARNRANTGELFF. CDR3 sequence (DNA): TGCAGTGCTAGGAACAGGGCGAACACCGGGGAGCTGTTTTTT.

This clonotype was seen only a few times. The chain couples TRBV20-1 to TRBJ2-5; D remains unclear. This CDR3 is 11 amino acids long. V lost 3 bases and J 4 bases, leaving 6 bases between the germline ends. Germline V gene data show CDR1 as DFQATT and CDR2 as SNEGSKA (reference sequence). The CDR3 sequence is CSASGSETQYF. CDR3 DNA: TGCAGTGCTAGCGGTTCAGAGACCCAGTACTTC.

The chain is built from TRBV2 and TRBJ2-5; D perhaps matches TRBD2 (7 bases). Germline V gene lookup returns CDR1 SNHLY and CDR2 FYNNEI. With 5 bases removed from V and 4 bases from J, the gap between germline ends came to 20 bases. The CDR3 is 16 residues long. CDR3 sequence (DNA): TGTGCCAGCAGTACCAACCTCCTGAGGGGGGGAGAGACCCAGTACTTC. Protein product: CASSTNLLRGGETQYF.

The V and J genes are TRBV3-1 and TRBJ2-1; 8 bases fit TRBD2. Losses at the gene ends were 3 bases for V and 9 bases for J; bases not matched to a gene: 13. There are 16 residues in the CDR3. Germline assignment: CDR1 LGHDT and CDR2 YNNKEL (reference sequence). The CDR3 here is CASSQFGGGGTTEQFF. The CDR3 coding sequence is TGTGCCAGCAGCCAGTTCGGCGGCGGGGGGACAACTGAGCAGTTCTTC.

The V call is TRBV4-1, the J call TRBJ2-1; tentative D call: TRBD2 (5 bases). Germline V gene sequence: CDR1 MGHRA, CDR2 YSYEKL. V was cut by 3 bases and J by 6 bases, with 21 bases left in between. This CDR3 has 17 residues. The CDR3 nucleotides read TGCGCCAGCAGCCACATCGCAGCGGACCCGAATGGCAATGAGCAGTTCTTC. Protein sequence: CASSHIAADPNGNEQFF.

The chain joins TRBV20-1 to TRBJ1-1; D gene uncertain. CDR1 is DFQATT, CDR2 SNEGSKA, per germline (reference sequence). Deletions cut 6 bases from V and 6 bases from J, with 17 bases between. This CDR3 has 13 amino acids. As DNA, the CDR3 is TGCAGTGCCGGGCGGGGTTGGTCTCCTGAAGCTTTCTTT. It is translated as CSAGRGWSPEAFF.

The V gene is TRBV12-3 or TRBV12-4, the J gene TRBJ1-1, with 7 bases aligning to TRBD1. J lost 3 bases, V lost 6 bases, and 7 bases had no gene match. The CDR3 sequence is 14 residues long. As DNA, the CDR3 is TGTGCCAGCAGCCACGGGACAGAGGACACTGAAGCTTTCTTT. Its translation is CASSHGTEDTEAFF.

The chain joins TRBV24-1 to TRBJ2-5, with TRBD1 as a possible D gene (6 bases). V was clipped by 11 bases and J by 3 bases, with 21 bases between them. Germline CDR1 and CDR2: KGHDR and SFDVKD. The CDR3 sequence is 15 residues long. CDR3 region: CAIRGRQGFKETQYF. The CDR3 DNA is TGTGCCATCCGGGGAAGGCAGGGGTTTAAAGAGACCCAGTACTTC.

J is TRBJ2-7 and V is TRBV28; D gene uncertain. The germline gives CDR1 MDHEN, CDR2 SYDVKM. V gave up 5 bases and J gave up 6 bases, with 14 bases separating them. The CDR3 has 13 residues. The CDR3 spells CASSQSYLAEQYF. The CDR3 DNA sequence: TGTGCCAGCAGTCAGTCCTACTTGGCCGAGCAGTACTTC.

The chain carries TRBV27 and TRBJ2-7, with D possibly TRBD1 on 5 matching bases. Trimming removed 4 bases from V and 4 bases from J, with 11 bases in between. CDR1 and CDR2 (germline): MNHEY, SMNVEV (reference sequence). The length of the CDR3 is 13 residues. CDR3 amino acids: CASSSVRAYEQYF. The CDR3 DNA is TGTGCCAGCAGTTCCGTCAGGGCGTACGAGCAGTACTTC.

The chain recombines TRBV11-2 with TRBJ2-2; TRBD2 matches 16 bases. The CDR3 runs to 15 residues. Losses at the gene ends were 5 bases for V and 13 bases for J; bases not matched to a gene: 7. The V gene's germline CDR1 is SGHAT and CDR2 FQNNGV. CDR3 protein: CASSPLGLAGGRLFF. DNA for the CDR3: TGTGCCAGCAGCCCCCTGGGACTAGCGGGAGGGCGGCTGTTTTTT.

The rearrangement links TRBV20-1 to TRBJ2-4, with D possibly matching TRBD1 (6 bases). The CDR3 extends over 14 amino acids. V was pared by 1 base and J by 9 bases, with 16 bases between. Per the germline V gene, CDR1 is DFQATT and CDR2 is SNEGSKA (reference sequence). The CDR3 nucleotides are TGCAGTGCTAGAGCCTCAGGGGTAGGAAGCATTCAGTACTTC. Translation gives CSARASGVGSIQYF.

This chain connects TRBV28 to TRBJ2-7; 8 bases are shared with TRBD1. J gave up 4 bases and V 6 bases, and 5 bases lay outside the gene matches. Germline lookup yields CDR1 MDHEN and CDR2 SYDVKM. This CDR3 spans 13 amino acids. CDR3 protein: CASRGQGRYEQYF. The CDR3 region has the DNA TGTGCCAGCAGAGGACAGGGAAGGTACGAGCAGTACTTC.

V usage is TRBV2 and J usage is TRBJ1-5; perhaps TRBD1 as D (6 bases). The CDR3 spans 14 residues. Trimming left V 6 bases short and J 4 bases short, with 13 bases between. Germline loops: CDR1 SNHLY, CDR2 FYNNEI. CDR3 sequence: CASSPRQVNQPQHF. For the CDR3, the DNA is TGTGCCAGCAGCCCGAGACAGGTGAATCAGCCCCAGCATTTT.

This chain connects TRBV7-2 to TRBJ2-5; 9 bases match TRBD2. This CDR3 is built from 18 residues. Losses at the gene ends were 5 bases for V and 1 base for J; bases not matched to a gene: 14. Germline V gene data show CDR1 as SGHTA and CDR2 as FQGNSA. The CDR3 region is CASSEAIAGAPSQETQYF. In DNA, the CDR3 is TGTGCCAGCAGCGAGGCGATAGCGGGGGCGCCCTCCCAAGAGACCCAGTACTTC.

The chain combines TRBV3-1 with TRBJ1-2, with 7 bases matching TRBD1. Trimming cost V 5 bases and J 7 bases; bases outside gene matches: 16. The CDR3 spans 16 residues. Germline CDR1 LGHDT, CDR2 YNNKEL (reference sequence). CDR3 region: CASSGVLTGRRGGYTF. The CDR3 nucleotides are TGTGCCAGCAGCGGAGTACTGACAGGGAGGCGTGGTGGCTACACCTTC.

The chain carries TRBV4-1 and TRBJ1-2; unclear D gene. Deletions cut 0 bases from V and 5 bases from J, with 10 bases between. CDR1 and CDR2 from the germline V gene are MGHRA and YSYEKL. CDR3 length: 14 residues. This chain's CDR3 is CASSQDSQIYGYTF. For the CDR3, the DNA is TGCGCCAGCAGCCAAGATTCGCAGATATATGGCTACACCTTC.

The chain couples TRBV19 to TRBJ2-6; D uncertain. V was clipped by 9 bases and J by 5 bases, with 11 bases between them. Germline loops: CDR1 LNHDA, CDR2 SQIVND (reference sequence). The CDR3 length is 13 residues. The CDR3: CASQLSRANVLTF. The CDR3 DNA is TGTGCCAGCCAGTTAAGTAGGGCCAACGTCCTGACTTTC. Combining the CDR3 with reference TRBV19 and TRBJ2-6 gives the whole variable domain DGGITQSPKYLFRKEGQNVTLSCEQNLNHDAMYWYRQDPGQGLRLIYYSQIVNDFQKGDIAEGYSVSREKKESFPLTVTSAQKNPTAFYLCASQLSRANVLTFGAGSRLTVL.

J is TRBJ1-5 and V is TRBV5-6, with TRBD1 matching 7 bases. CDR3 length: 15 amino acids. Germline CDR1 and CDR2: SGHDT and YYEEEE. V was clipped by 1 base and J by 2 bases; unmatched bases: 3. DNA for the CDR3: TGTGCCAGCAGCTTGCAGGGGGTCGGCAATCAGCCCCAGCATTTT. It encodes CASSLQGVGNQPQHF.

The chain links TRBV11-2 to TRBJ2-7; D uncertain. Between the trimmed V and J ends, which lost 0 bases and 3 bases, there was a span of 12 bases. Germline V lookup: CDR1 SGHAT, CDR2 FQNNGV. The length of the CDR3 is 15 residues. The CDR3 DNA is TGTGCCAGCAGCTTAGATCCGGGCGCCGACTACGAGCAGTACGTC. Translation: CASSLDPGADYEQYV.

The rearrangement joins TRBV7-2 to TRBJ1-5; D call uncertain. CDR1 and CDR2 (germline): SGHTA, FQGNSA. V was clipped by 5 bases and J by 6 bases, with 11 bases between them. The CDR3 loop spans 13 amino acids. Here the CDR3 reads CASSPSGSQPQHF. The CDR3 bases are TGTGCCAGCAGCCCTTCCGGGAGTCAGCCCCAGCATTTT.

This rearrangement joins TRBV20-1 to TRBJ2-1; TRBD2 matches at 11 bases. Per germline, CDR1 DFQATT and CDR2 SNEGSKA (reference sequence). There are 14 residues in the CDR3. CDR3 protein: CSAPPLAGGYEQFF. DNA for the CDR3: TGCAGCGCCCCTCCCCTAGCGGGAGGATATGAGCAGTTCTTC.

V and J are TRBV7-6 and TRBJ2-6, with D possibly being TRBD1 or TRBD2 (7 bases each). Germline V gene lookup returns CDR1 SGHVS and CDR2 FNYEAQ. CDR3 length: 17 amino acids. Between the trimmed V and J ends, which lost 7 bases and 2 bases, there was a span of 18 bases. The CDR3 DNA follows: TGTGCCAGCACCCCCAGGGGGGGGGCACCTGGGGCCAACGTCCTGACTTTC. Translation gives CASTPRGGAPGANVLTF.

The chain carries TRBV21-1 and TRBJ2-7. TRBV21-1 is marked as a pseudogene. This CDR3 spans 10 amino acids. Here the CDR3 reads CASSNSEQYV. The CDR3 DNA reads TGTGCCAGCAGCAACTCCGAGCAGTACGTC.

CDR3 in DNA: TGTGCCAGCAGCCCCTTGTTGTTCACTGAAGCTTTCTTT. Translated: CASSPLLFTEAFF. V usage is TRBV3-1 and J usage is TRBJ1-1; D unclear. Between the trimmed V and J ends, which lost 4 bases and 4 bases, there was a span of 10 bases. Germline loops: CDR1 LGHDT, CDR2 YNNKEL (reference sequence). The CDR3 is 13 amino acids. Variable domain in full (rest from reference TRBV3-1 and TRBJ1-1): DTAVSQTPKYLVTQMGNDKSIKCEQNLGHDTMYWYKQDSKKFLKIMFSYNNKELIINETVPNRFSPKSPDKAHLNLHINSLELGDSAVYFCASSPLLFTEAFFGQGTRLTVV.

CDR3 nucleotide sequence: TGCGCCAGCAGCTTGTTTGGGATTGAAGAGACCCAGTACTTC. It specifies CASSLFGIEETQYF. The chain links TRBV5-1 to TRBJ2-5; no reliable D call. V lost 1 base and J 3 bases, leaving 10 bases between the germline ends. This CDR3 spans 14 amino acids. Germline-derived CDR1 and CDR2 are SGHRS and YFSETQ.

The V and J genes are TRBV19 and TRBJ2-1, with 9 bases identical to TRBD1. CDR1 is LNHDA and CDR2 is SQIVND in the germline V gene (reference sequence). The CDR3 consists of 15 residues. Germline trimming cut 10 bases from V and 7 bases from J; bases unmatched to any gene: 14. CDR3 protein: CANQRRTGDSNEQFF. CDR3 sequence (DNA): TGTGCCAACCAAAGAAGGACAGGGGATTCGAATGAGCAGTTCTTC.

The chain uses TRBV29-1 and TRBJ1-5, with D possibly TRBD1 on 5 matching bases. The ends were cut back, 6 bases at V and 0 bases at J, with 9 bases in the middle. The CDR3 has 13 amino acids. Germline loops: CDR1 SQVTM, CDR2 ANQGSEA. The DNA for the CDR3 is TGCAGCGTGGGACGGTATAGCAATCAGCCCCAGCATTTT. Translating gives CSVGRYSNQPQHF.

This chain links TRBV15 with TRBJ2-6; a possible D gene is TRBD2 (5 bases). Per the germline V gene, CDR1 is LNHNV and CDR2 is YYDKDF (reference sequence). CDR3 length: 15 amino acids. V was cut by 0 bases and J by 4 bases, with 7 bases left in between. The CDR3 DNA follows: TGTGCCACCAGCAGAGACGGGGAGGGGGCCAACGTCCTGACTTTC. It is translated as CATSRDGEGANVLTF.

The chain uses TRBV6-1 and TRBJ2-2; no clear D. Germline V gene sequence: CDR1 MNHNS, CDR2 SASEGT. Trimming pared 6 bases from V and 5 bases from J, leaving 10 bases between. CDR3 size: 13 residues. In DNA form, the CDR3 reads TGTGCCAGCAGCCCCCGACGGACCGGGGAGCTGTTTTTT. This encodes CASSPRRTGELFF.

For the CDR3, the DNA is TGTGCCAGCAGTTTAACTTGGGTGGGAGAGACCCAGTACTTC. This translates into CASSLTWVGETQYF. The chain carries TRBV28 and TRBJ2-5; D is ambiguous. V gave up 2 bases and J gave up 4 bases, with 11 bases separating them. This CDR3 is 14 amino acids long. The germline gives CDR1 MDHEN, CDR2 SYDVKM.